This T cell receptor beta chain came from a study of graft-versus-host responses after intestinal transplantation. The wider study: The transplants performed in recipients were multivisceral, liver-intestinal, or isolated intestinal. Uniformly, recipients were administered anti-thymocyte globulin induction with subsequent tacrolimus and steroids for around three years.

Findings and caveats of the study: Some GvH clones were seen earlier in gut or blood, suggesting intestinal origin.

Clones were read by immunoSEQ multiplex PCR, and TCRdb kept only the in-frame ones, dropping some. Of approximately 100,000 clones listed, 80% to 95% are singletons. About this clone: As yet, its antigen is unknown.

Per germline, CDR1 SGHAT and CDR2 FQNNGV. The CDR3 is made up of 12 amino acids. V lost 4 bases and J lost 6, with 8 bases in between. The TCR comes from a human donor who received an intestinal transplant. This specimen was unstimulated CD8+ T cells sorted from spleen or lymph node cells, taken before intestinal transplant. This chain links TRBV11-2 with TRBJ2-3; D not certain. This CDR3 reads CASSSRPDTQYF. In DNA form, the CDR3 reads TGTGCCAGCAGCTCCCGCCCGGATACGCAGTATTTT. Based on the CDR3 plus reference TRBV11-2 and TRBJ2-3, the full variable domain is EAGVAQSPRYKIIEKRQSVAFWCNPISGHATLYWYQQILGQGPKLLIQFQNNGVVDDSQLPKDRFSAERLKGVDSTLKIQPAKLEDSAVYLCASSSRPDTQYFGPGTRLTVL.